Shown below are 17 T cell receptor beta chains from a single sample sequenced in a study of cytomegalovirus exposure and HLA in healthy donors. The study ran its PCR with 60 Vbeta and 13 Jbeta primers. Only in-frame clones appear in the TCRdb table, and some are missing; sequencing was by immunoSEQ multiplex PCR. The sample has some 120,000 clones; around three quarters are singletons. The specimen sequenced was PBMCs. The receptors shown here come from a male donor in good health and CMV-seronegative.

CDR3 protein: CAASGGARTDTQYF. CDR3 DNA: TGTGCCGCCTCCGGGGGGGCCAGGACAGATACGCAGTATTTT. V and J are TRBV19 and TRBJ2-3; TRBD2 matches 8 bases. Germline V CDR1 and CDR2: LNHDA, SQIVND (reference sequence). The CDR3 extends over 14 amino acids. The ends lost 11 bases at V and 3 bases at J; junction bases unmatched: 10.

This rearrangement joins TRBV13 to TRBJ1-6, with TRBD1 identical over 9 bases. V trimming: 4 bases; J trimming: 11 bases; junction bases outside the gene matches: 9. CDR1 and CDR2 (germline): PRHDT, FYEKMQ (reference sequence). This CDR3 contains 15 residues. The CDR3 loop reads CASSSAGTGWTPLHF. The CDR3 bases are TGTGCCAGCAGCTCGGCCGGGACAGGGTGGACACCCCTCCACTTT.

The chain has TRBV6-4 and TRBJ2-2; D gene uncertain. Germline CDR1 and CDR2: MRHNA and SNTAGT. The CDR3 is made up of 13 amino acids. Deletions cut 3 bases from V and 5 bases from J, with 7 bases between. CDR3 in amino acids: CASSEVRTGELFF. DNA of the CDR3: TGTGCCAGCAGTGAAGTGCGGACCGGGGAGCTGTTTTTT.

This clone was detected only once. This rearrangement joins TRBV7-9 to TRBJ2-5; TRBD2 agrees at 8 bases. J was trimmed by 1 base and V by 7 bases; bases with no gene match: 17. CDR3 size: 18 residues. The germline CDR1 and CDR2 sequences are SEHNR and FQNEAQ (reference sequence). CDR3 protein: CASIQGPPGGPSQETQYF. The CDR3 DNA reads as TGTGCCAGCATCCAAGGCCCACCGGGAGGGCCCTCCCAAGAGACCCAGTACTTC.

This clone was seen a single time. This CDR3 reads CASSNPQGAQETQYF. CDR3 sequence (DNA): TGTGCCAGCAGTAACCCACAGGGGGCGCAGGAGACCCAGTACTTC. The gene calls are TRBV6-6 and TRBJ2-5, with 9 bases aligning to TRBD1. J was trimmed by 5 bases and V by 5 bases; bases with no gene match: 9. The length of the CDR3 is 15 residues. The germline V gene encodes CDR1 MNHNY and CDR2 SVGAGI (reference sequence).

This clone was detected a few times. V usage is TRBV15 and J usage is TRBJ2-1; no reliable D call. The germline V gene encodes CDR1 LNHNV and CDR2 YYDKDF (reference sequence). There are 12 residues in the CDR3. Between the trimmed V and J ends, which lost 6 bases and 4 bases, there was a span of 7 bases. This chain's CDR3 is CATSPGYNEQFF. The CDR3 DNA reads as TGTGCCACCAGTCCAGGATACAATGAGCAGTTCTTC.

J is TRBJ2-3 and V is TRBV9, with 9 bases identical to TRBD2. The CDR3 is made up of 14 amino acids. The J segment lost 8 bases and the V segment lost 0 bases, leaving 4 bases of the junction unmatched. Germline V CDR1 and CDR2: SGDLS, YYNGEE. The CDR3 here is CASSVEAGGTTQYF. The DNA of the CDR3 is TGTGCCAGCAGCGTAGAGGCGGGGGGGACTACGCAGTATTTT.

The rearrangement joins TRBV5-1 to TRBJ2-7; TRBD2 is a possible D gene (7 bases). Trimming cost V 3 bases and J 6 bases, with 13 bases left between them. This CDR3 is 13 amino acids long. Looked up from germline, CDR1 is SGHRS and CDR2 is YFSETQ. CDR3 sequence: CASSYAAGAEQYF. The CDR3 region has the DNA TGCGCCAGCAGCTATGCGGCGGGGGCCGAGCAGTACTTC.

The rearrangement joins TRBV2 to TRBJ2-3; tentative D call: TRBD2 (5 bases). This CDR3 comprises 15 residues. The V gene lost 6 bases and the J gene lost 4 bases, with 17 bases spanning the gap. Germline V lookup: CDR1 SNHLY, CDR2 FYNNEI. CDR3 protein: CASSPTSTRADTQYF. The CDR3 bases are TGTGCCAGCAGCCCGACATCTACTAGGGCAGATACGCAGTATTTT.

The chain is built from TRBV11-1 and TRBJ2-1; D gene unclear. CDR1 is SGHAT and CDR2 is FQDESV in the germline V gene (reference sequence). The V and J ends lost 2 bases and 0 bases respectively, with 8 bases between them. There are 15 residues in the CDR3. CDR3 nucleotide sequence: TGTGCCAGCAGCTTATCTCCGAGCTCCTACAATGAGCAGTTCTTC. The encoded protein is CASSLSPSSYNEQFF.

The CDR3 DNA is TGTGCCAGCACGCGAGTAAACACCGGGGAGCTGTTTTTT. It codes for CASTRVNTGELFF. The V call is TRBV6-1, the J call TRBJ2-2, with no clear D. CDR3 size: 13 residues. Looked up from germline, CDR1 is MNHNS and CDR2 is SASEGT. Deletions cut 7 bases from V and 2 bases from J, with 8 bases between.

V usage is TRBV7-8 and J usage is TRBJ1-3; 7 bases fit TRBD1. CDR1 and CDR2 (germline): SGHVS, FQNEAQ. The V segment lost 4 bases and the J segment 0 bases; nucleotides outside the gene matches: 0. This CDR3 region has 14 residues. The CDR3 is CASSYRGSGNTIYF. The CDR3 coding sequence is TGTGCCAGCAGCTACAGGGGCTCTGGAAACACCATATATTTT.

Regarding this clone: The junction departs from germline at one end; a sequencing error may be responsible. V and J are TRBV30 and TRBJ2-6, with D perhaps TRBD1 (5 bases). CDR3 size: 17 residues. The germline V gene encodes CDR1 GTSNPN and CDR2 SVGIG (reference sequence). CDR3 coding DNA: TGTGCCTGGAGTGTTGGTCAGGCGAGCTCTGGGGCCAACGGCCTGACTTTC. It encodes CAWSVGQASSGANGLTF.

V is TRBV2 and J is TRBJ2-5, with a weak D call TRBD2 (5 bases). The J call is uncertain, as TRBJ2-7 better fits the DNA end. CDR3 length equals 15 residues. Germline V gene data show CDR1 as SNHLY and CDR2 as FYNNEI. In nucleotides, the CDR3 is TGTGCCAGCAGTGAGGAGGCTGTGGTGGCCTACGAGCAGTACTTC. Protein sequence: CASSEEAVVAYEQYF.

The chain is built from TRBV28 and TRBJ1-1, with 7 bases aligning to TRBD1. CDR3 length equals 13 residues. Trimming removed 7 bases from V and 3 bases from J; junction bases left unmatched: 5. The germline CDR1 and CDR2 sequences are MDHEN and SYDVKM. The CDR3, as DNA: TGTGCCAGCACCCTGACAGGGTACACTGAAGCTTTCTTT. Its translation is CASTLTGYTEAFF.

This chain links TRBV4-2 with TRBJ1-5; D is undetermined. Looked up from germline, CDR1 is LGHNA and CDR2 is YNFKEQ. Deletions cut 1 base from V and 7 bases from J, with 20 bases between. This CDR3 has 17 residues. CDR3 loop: CASSQGFSIRAGQPQHF. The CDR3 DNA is TGTGCCAGCAGCCAAGGGTTCTCGATAAGGGCGGGGCAGCCCCAGCATTTT.

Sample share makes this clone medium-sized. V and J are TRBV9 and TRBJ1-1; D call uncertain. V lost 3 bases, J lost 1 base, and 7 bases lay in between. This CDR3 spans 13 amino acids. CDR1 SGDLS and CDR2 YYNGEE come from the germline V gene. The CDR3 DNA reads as TGTGCCAGCAGCGAATCCCAGAACACTGAAGCTTTCTTT. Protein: CASSESQNTEAFF.